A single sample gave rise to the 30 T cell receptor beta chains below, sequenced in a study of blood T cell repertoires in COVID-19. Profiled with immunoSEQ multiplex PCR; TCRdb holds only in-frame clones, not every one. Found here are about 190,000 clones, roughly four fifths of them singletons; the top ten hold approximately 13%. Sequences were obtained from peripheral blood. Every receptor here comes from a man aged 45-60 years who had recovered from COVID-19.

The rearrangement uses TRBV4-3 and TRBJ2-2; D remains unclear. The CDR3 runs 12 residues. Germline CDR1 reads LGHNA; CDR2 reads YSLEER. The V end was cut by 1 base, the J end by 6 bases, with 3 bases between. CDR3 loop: CASSQVAGELFF. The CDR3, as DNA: TGCGCCAGCAGCCAAGTCGCCGGGGAGCTGTTTTTT.

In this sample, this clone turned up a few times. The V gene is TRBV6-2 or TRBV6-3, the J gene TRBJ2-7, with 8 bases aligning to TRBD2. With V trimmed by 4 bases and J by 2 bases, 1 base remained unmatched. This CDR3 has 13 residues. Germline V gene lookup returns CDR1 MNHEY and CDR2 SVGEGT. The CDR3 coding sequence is TGTGCCAGCAGTTTTAGCGGGGCCTACGAGCAGTACTTC. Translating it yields CASSFSGAYEQYF.

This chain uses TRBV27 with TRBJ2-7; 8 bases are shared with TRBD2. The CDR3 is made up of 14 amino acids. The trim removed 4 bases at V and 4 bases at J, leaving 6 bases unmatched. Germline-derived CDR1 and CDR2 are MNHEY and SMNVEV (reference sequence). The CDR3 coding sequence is TGTGCCAGCAGTTCCGGGATAGCGGGATACGAGCAGTACTTC. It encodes CASSSGIAGYEQYF.

The CDR3 DNA reads TGTGCCATCAGTGAGTCTGGGGGGACAGATACGCAGTATTTT. Protein product: CAISESGGTDTQYF. The chain is built from TRBV10-3 and TRBJ2-3, with a tentative D call TRBD2 (6 bases). Germline-derived CDR1 and CDR2 are ENHRY and SYGVKD. V shed 0 bases and J shed 3 bases, with 7 bases lying between them. The CDR3 runs 14 residues.

The CDR3 DNA sequence: TGTGCTAGTGGTCCCGGGACAGGGGGCGGTATAGATACGCAGTATTTT. Its translation is CASGPGTGGGIDTQYF. The genes are TRBV12-5 and TRBJ2-3, with 12 bases fitting TRBD1. The germline CDR1 and CDR2 sequences are LGHNT and FRNRAP. V lost 5 bases, J lost 5 bases, and 8 bases stayed unmatched. The CDR3 is made up of 16 amino acids.

Written as DNA, the CDR3 is TGTGCCAGTAGTATAGATTCAAGGGGATACGACTATGGCTACACCTTC. Translation gives CASSIDSRGYDYGYTF. The chain carries TRBV19 and TRBJ1-2; maybe TRBD1 (5 bases). The CDR3 has 16 amino acids. Trimming took off 0 bases at V and 3 bases at J, with 14 bases between the two ends. Germline values: CDR1 LNHDA, CDR2 SQIVND (reference sequence).

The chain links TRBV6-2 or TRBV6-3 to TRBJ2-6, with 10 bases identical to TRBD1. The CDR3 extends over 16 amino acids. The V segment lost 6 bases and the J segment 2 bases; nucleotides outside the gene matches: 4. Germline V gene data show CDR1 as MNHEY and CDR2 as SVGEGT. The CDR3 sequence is CASSDRGLPGANVLTF. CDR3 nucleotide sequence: TGTGCCAGCAGCGACAGGGGGCTGCCTGGGGCCAACGTCCTGACTTTC.

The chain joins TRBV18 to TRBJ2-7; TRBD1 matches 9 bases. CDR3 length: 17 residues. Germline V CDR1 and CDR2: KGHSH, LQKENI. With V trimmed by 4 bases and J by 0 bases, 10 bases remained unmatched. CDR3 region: CASSQRSGTGSSYEQYF. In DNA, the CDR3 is TGTGCCAGCTCACAAAGGTCCGGGACAGGGAGCTCCTACGAGCAGTACTTC. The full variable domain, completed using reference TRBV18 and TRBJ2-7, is NAGVMQNPRHLVRRRGQEARLRCSPMKGHSHVYWYRQLPEEGLKFMVYLQKENIIDESGMPKERFSAEFPKEGPSILRIQQVVRGDSAAYFCASSQRSGTGSSYEQYFGPGTRLTVT.

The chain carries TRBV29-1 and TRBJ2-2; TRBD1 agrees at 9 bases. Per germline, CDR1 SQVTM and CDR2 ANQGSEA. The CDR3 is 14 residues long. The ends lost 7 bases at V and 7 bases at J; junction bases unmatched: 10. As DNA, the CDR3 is TGCAGCGGGGCATTACAGGGGGCAAACGGGGAGCTGTTTTTT. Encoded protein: CSGALQGANGELFF.

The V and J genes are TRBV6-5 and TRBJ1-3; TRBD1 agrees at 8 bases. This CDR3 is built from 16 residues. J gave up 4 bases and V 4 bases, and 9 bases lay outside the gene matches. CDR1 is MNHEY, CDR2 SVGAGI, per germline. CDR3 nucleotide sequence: TGTGCCAGCAGTTTACAACAGACAGGGGTAGGAAACACCATATATTTT. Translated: CASSLQQTGVGNTIYF.

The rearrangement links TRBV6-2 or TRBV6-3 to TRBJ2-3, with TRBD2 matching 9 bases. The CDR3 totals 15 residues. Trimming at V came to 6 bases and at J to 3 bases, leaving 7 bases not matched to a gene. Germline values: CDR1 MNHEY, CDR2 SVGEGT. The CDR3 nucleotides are TGTGCCAGCAGCCGTAGCGGGAGAGGGACAGATACGCAGTATTTT. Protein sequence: CASSRSGRGTDTQYF.

The CDR3 coding sequence is TGTGCCAGCAGCTTATCGTCCGGGAGGGGCAATGAGCAGTTCTTC. As protein: CASSLSSGRGNEQFF. V gene TRBV7-6 combines with J gene TRBJ2-1; 8 bases are shared with TRBD2. CDR1 is SGHVS and CDR2 is FNYEAQ in the germline V gene. The CDR3 consists of 15 residues. Trimming cost V 2 bases and J 6 bases; bases outside gene matches: 6.

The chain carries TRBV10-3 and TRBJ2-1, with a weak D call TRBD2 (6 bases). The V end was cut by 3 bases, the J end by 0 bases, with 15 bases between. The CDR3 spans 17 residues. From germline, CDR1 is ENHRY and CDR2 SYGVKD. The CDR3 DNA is TGTGCCATCAGTGACATACTAGCCCGTATCTCCTACAATGAGCAGTTCTTC. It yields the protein CAISDILARISYNEQFF.

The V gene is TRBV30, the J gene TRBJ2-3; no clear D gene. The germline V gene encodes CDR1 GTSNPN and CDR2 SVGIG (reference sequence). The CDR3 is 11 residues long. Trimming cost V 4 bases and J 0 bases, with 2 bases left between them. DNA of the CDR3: TGTGCCTGGACGAGCACAGATACGCAGTATTTT. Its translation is CAWTSTDTQYF.

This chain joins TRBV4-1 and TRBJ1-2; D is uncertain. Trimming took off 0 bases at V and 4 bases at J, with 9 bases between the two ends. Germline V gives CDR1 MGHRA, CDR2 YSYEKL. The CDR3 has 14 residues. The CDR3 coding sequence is TGCGCCAGCAGCCAAGAGGAGGGAAGCTATGGCTACACCTTC. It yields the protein CASSQEEGSYGYTF.

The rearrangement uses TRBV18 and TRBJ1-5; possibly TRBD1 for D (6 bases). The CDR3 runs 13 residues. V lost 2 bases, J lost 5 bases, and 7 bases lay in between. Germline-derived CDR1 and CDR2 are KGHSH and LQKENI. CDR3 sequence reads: CASSPNRDQPQHF. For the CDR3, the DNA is TGTGCCAGCTCACCAAACAGGGATCAGCCCCAGCATTTT.

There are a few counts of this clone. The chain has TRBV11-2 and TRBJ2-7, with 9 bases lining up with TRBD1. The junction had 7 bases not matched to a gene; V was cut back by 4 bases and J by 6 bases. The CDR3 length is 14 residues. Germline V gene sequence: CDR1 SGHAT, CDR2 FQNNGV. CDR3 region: CASSSDSTGGEQYF. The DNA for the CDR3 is TGTGCCAGCAGCTCCGACTCGACAGGGGGCGAGCAGTACTTC.

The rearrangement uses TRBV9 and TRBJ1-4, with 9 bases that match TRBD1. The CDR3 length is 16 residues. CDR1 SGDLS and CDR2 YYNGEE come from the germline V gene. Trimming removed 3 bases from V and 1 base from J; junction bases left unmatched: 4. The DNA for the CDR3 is TGTGCCAGCAGCGCCCGGACAGGGGAAACTAATGAAAAACTGTTTTTT. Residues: CASSARTGETNEKLFF.

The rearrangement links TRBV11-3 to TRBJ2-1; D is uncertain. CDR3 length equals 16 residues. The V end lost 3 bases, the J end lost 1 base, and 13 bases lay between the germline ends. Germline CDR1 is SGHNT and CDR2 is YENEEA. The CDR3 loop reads CASSFGGSWSYNEQFF. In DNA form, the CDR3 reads TGTGCCAGCAGCTTCGGCGGCAGTTGGTCCTACAATGAGCAGTTCTTC.

CDR3 in amino acids: CASSIDSLNQPQHF. The CDR3 DNA reads as TGTGCCAGCAGTATAGACAGTCTTAATCAGCCCCAGCATTTT. This chain links TRBV6-6 with TRBJ1-5; a weak D match, TRBD1 (5 bases). Germline V lookup: CDR1 MNHNY, CDR2 SVGAGI (reference sequence). The CDR3 has 14 amino acids. The germline V and J ends were trimmed by 5 bases and 4 bases, with 12 bases remaining between them.

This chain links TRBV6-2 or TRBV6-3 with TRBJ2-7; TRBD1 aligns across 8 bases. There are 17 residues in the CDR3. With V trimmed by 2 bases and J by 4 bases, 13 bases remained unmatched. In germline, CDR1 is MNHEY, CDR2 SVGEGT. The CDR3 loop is CASSYEITGGKSYEQYF. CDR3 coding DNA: TGTGCCAGCAGTTACGAAATAACAGGGGGGAAGTCTTACGAGCAGTACTTC.

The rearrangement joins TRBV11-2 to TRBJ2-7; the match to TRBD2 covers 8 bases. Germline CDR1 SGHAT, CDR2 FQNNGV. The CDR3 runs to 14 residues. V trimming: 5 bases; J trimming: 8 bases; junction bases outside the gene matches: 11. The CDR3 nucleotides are TGTGCCAGCAGCCCGGGACTAGGATCATCCAAGCAGTACTTC. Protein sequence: CASSPGLGSSKQYF.

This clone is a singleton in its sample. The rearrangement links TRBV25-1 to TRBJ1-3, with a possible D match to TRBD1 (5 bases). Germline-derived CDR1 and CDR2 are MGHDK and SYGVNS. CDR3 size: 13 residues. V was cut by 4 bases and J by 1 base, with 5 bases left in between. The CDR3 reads CASSAGSGNTIYF. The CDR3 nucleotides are TGTGCCAGCAGTGCAGGGTCTGGAAACACCATATATTTT.

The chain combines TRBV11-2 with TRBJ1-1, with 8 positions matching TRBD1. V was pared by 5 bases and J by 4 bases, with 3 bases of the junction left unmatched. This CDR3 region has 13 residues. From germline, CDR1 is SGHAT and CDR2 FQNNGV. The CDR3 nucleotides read TGTGCCAGCAGCACAACAGGGGGCACTGAAGCTTTCTTT. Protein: CASSTTGGTEAFF.

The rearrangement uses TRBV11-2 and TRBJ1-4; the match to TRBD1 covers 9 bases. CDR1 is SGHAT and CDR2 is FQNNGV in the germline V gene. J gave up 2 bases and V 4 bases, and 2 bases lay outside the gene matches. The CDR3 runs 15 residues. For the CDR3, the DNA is TGTGCCAGCAGCTGGACAGGGGCCACTAATGAAAAACTGTTTTTT. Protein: CASSWTGATNEKLFF.

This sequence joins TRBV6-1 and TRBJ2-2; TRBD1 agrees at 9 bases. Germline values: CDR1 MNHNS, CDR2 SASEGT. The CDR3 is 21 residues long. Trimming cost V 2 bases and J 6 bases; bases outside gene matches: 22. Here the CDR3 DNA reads TGTGCCAGCAGTGAACTCCCTCCGTACCGAGGGACAGGGCGGCAATCCGGGGAGCTGTTTTTT. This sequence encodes CASSELPPYRGTGRQSGELFF.

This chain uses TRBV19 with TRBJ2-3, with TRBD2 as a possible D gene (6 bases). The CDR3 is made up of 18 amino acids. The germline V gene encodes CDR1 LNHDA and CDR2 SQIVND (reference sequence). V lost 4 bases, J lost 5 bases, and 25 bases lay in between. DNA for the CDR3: TGTGCCAGTAGTAAATCTTCGCGGGATGCCTTTCGTGGAGATACGCAGTATTTT. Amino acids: CASSKSSRDAFRGDTQYF.

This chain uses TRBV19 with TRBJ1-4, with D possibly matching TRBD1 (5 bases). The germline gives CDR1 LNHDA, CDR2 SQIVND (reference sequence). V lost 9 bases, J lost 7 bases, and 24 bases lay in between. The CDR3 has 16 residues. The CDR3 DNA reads TGTGCCAGCCAAGATATCGGACACGGCGGGGGTGAAAAACTGTTTTTT. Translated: CASQDIGHGGGEKLFF.

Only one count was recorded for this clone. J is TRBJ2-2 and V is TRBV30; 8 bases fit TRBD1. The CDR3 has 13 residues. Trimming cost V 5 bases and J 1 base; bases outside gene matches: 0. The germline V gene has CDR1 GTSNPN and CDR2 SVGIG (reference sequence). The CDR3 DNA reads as TGTGCCTGGGGACAGGGGAACACCGGGGAGCTGTTTTTT. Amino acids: CAWGQGNTGELFF. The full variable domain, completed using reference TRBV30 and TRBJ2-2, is SQTIHQWPATLVQPVGSPLSLECTVEGTSNPNLYWYRQAAGRGLQLLFYSVGIGQISSEVPQNLSASRPQDRQFILSSKKLLLSDSGFYLCAWGQGNTGELFFGEGSRLTVL.

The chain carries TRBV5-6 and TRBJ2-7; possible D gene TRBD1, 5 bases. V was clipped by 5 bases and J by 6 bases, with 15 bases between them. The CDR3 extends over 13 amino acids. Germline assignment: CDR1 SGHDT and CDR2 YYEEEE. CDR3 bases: TGTGCCAGCAGTCGGCGGTTCCAGGGCGAGCAGTACTTC. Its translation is CASSRRFQGEQYF.